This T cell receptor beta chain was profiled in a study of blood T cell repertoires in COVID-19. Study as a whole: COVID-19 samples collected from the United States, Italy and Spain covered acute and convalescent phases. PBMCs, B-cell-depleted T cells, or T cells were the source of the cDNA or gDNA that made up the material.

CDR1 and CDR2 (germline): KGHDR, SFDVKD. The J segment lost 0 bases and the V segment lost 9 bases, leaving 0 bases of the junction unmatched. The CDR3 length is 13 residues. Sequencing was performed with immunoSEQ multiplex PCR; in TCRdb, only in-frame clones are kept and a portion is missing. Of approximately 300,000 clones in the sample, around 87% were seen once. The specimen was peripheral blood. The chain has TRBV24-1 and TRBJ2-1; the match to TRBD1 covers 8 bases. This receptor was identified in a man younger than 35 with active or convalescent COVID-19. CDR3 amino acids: CATQGASYNEQFF. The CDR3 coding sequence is TGTGCCACCCAGGGGGCCTCCTACAATGAGCAGTTCTTC.